What follows are 3 T cell receptor beta chains derived from one specimen sequenced in a study of T cells in Graves' hyperthyroidism and ophthalmopathy. Amplified TCR beta CDR3 regions derived from RNA transcripts. The primer set for the first-round RT-PCR of the TCR CDR3 was HTBI. TCRdb recomputed calls from the multiplex PCR reads with MiXCR, one row per CDR3 protein. The sample lists roughly 700,000 distinct CDR3 sequences; roughly 17% were seen once. Input material: blood. The receptors stem from a man aged 45-60 years with Graves' hyperthyroidism.

In this sample, this clonotype turned up many times. This sequence joins TRBV11-2 and TRBJ2-3; possibly TRBD2 for D (6 bases). With 3 bases removed from V and 8 bases from J, the gap between germline ends came to 15 bases. Germline assignment: CDR1 SGHAT and CDR2 FQNNGV. CDR3 length: 14 amino acids. CDR3 bases: TGTGCCAGCAGCTTCGGGACTGCCTTTGGTACGCAGTATTTT. It translates to CASSFGTAFGTQYF. Combining the CDR3 with reference TRBV11-2 and TRBJ2-3 gives the whole variable domain EAGVAQSPRYKIIEKRQSVAFWCNPISGHATLYWYQQILGQGPKLLIQFQNNGVVDDSQLPKDRFSAERLKGVDSTLKIQPAKLEDSAVYLCASSFGTAFGTQYFGPGTRLTVL.

This clonotype was detected many times. The chain has TRBV2 and TRBJ2-2; a possible D gene is TRBD1 (5 bases). The CDR3 covers 16 residues. Germline values: CDR1 SNHLY, CDR2 FYNNEI. Deletions cut 0 bases from V and 2 bases from J, with 10 bases between. CDR3 residues: CASSEAWTINTGELFF. The CDR3 DNA sequence: TGTGCCAGCAGTGAAGCCTGGACAATAAACACCGGGGAGCTGTTTTTT.

The genes are TRBV28 and TRBJ1-6, with TRBD1 matching over 12 bases. Germline CDR1 MDHEN, CDR2 SYDVKM. V lost 7 bases, J lost 18 bases, and 16 bases stayed unmatched. The CDR3 contains 15 residues. The CDR3 reads CASTSPGQGALGTHF. The CDR3 DNA reads TGTGCCAGCACCAGTCCGGGACAGGGGGCCTTAGGTACCCACTTT.